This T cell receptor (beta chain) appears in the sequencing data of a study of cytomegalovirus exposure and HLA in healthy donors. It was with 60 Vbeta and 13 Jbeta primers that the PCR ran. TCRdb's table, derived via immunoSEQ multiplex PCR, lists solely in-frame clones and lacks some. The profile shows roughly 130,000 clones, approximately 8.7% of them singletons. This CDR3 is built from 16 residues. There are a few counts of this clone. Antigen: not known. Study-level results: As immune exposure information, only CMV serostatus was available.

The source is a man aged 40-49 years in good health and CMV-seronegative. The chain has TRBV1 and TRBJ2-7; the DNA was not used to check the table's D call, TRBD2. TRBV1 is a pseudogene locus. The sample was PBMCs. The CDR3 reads CTSSQEVAGGLLEQYF. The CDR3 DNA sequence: TGCACCAGCAGCCAAGAGGTCGCGGGGGGCCTCTTAGAGCAGTACTTC.